Presented here are 22 T cell receptor beta chains from one specimen sequenced in a study of T cell repertoires in cytomegalovirus infection. One entry per CDR3 protein results from TCRdb running MiXCR on the reads. The data hold about 700,000 distinct CDR3 sequences, with roughly 36% observed a single time. Their antigens remain unidentified. This specimen consisted of cultured PBMCs, obtained from culture after CMV antigen stimulation. The receptors were gathered from a human donor in good health (CMV status not recorded). Some clones in this sample may be carry-over from other donors' samples.

This clonotype showed up just a few times. This sequence joins TRBV19 and TRBJ2-1; D unresolved. The germline V gene encodes CDR1 LNHDA and CDR2 SQIVND (reference sequence). V lost 3 bases, J lost 0 bases, and 9 bases lay in between. The CDR3 runs to 15 residues. The CDR3 reads CASSMADYSYNEQFF. The CDR3 nucleotides read TGTGCCAGTAGTATGGCTGATTACTCCTACAATGAGCAGTTCTTC.

This clonotype was picked up many times. The chain couples TRBV7-9 to TRBJ2-3, with 8 bases fitting TRBD1. The CDR3 runs to 14 residues. J gave up 12 bases and V 5 bases, and 13 bases lay outside the gene matches. CDR1 and CDR2 from the germline V gene are SEHNR and FQNEAQ (reference sequence). The CDR3 is CASSLRTGPDSQYF. The CDR3, as DNA: TGTGCCAGCAGCCTTCGGACAGGGCCCGATAGTCAGTATTTT.

By share, this clonotype ranks as medium-sized (0.01 to 0.1%). The chain joins TRBV7-2 to TRBJ2-5; D is unclear. With 3 bases removed from V and 7 bases from J, the gap between germline ends came to 15 bases. Germline V gene sequence: CDR1 SGHTA, CDR2 FQGNSA. CDR3 size: 14 residues. In nucleotides, the CDR3 is TGTGCCAGCAGCTTTGACTCGTCCGGTGTGACCCAGTACTTC. It is translated as CASSFDSSGVTQYF.

The chain carries TRBV11-2 and TRBJ2-5, with D perhaps matching TRBD1 (6 bases). Germline CDR1 reads SGHAT; CDR2 reads FQNNGV. The CDR3 covers 14 residues. The ends were cut back, 7 bases at V and 2 bases at J, with 14 bases in the middle. The CDR3 region is CASTQGPIQETQYF. As DNA, the CDR3 is TGTGCCAGCACCCAGGGGCCGATACAAGAGACCCAGTACTTC.

The chain joins TRBV2 to TRBJ1-1; D possibly corresponds to TRBD1 (5 bases). The CDR3 spans 12 residues. The V end lost 4 bases, the J end lost 9 bases, and 12 bases lay between the germline ends. Germline V gene data show CDR1 as SNHLY and CDR2 as FYNNEI. Here the CDR3 reads CASSGHEGKAFF. The CDR3 DNA sequence: TGTGCCAGCAGTGGCCATGAGGGGAAAGCTTTCTTT.

The chain has TRBV2 and TRBJ1-2; TRBD1 aligns across 7 bases. Germline V lookup: CDR1 SNHLY, CDR2 FYNNEI. The CDR3 is 14 residues long. The V segment lost 2 bases and the J segment 6 bases; nucleotides outside the gene matches: 6. In DNA form, the CDR3 reads TGTGCCAGCAGTGAAACCGGGACAGCCGATGGCTACACCTTC. Translation gives CASSETGTADGYTF.

V gene TRBV7-2 combines with J gene TRBJ2-3; D tentatively reads TRBD1 or TRBD2 (5 bases each). V lost 2 bases and J 6 bases, leaving 9 bases between the germline ends. Germline CDR1 SGHTA, CDR2 FQGNSA. This CDR3 is 13 amino acids long. The CDR3 sequence is CASSLQGGDTQYF. As DNA, the CDR3 is TGTGCCAGCAGCTTACAGGGCGGGGATACGCAGTATTTT.

This clonotype was observed at least ten times. The chain carries TRBV7-2 and TRBJ1-1; tentatively, D is TRBD1 (5 bases). Trimming took off 2 bases at V and 11 bases at J, with 12 bases between the two ends. The germline CDR1 and CDR2 sequences are SGHTA and FQGNSA. The CDR3 has 12 residues. This CDR3 is CASSLTRERAFF. Written as DNA, the CDR3 is TGTGCCAGCAGCTTAACCAGGGAGAGGGCTTTCTTT.

This chain links TRBV7-9 with TRBJ1-3, with D perhaps matching TRBD1 (5 bases). Deletions cut 1 base from V and 3 bases from J, with 10 bases between. The CDR3 length is 15 residues. Germline CDR1 is SEHNR and CDR2 is FQNEAQ (reference sequence). CDR3 nucleotide sequence: TGTGCCAGCAGCTTAGTGCGGGGGTATGGAAACACCATATATTTT. This codes for CASSLVRGYGNTIYF.

This clonotype has just a few counts. V is TRBV19 and J is TRBJ2-3; D may be TRBD2 (6 bases). In germline, CDR1 is LNHDA, CDR2 SQIVND (reference sequence). The CDR3 is 15 amino acids. V gave up 3 bases and J gave up 3 bases, with 13 bases separating them. The CDR3: CASSIRGRDTDTQYF. The CDR3 bases are TGTGCCAGTAGTATTCGGGGGAGAGATACAGATACGCAGTATTTT. The full variable domain, in which reference TRBV19 and TRBJ2-3 provide the parts outside the CDR3, is DGGITQSPKYLFRKEGQNVTLSCEQNLNHDAMYWYRQDPGQGLRLIYYSQIVNDFQKGDIAEGYSVSREKKESFPLTVTSAQKNPTAFYLCASSIRGRDTDTQYFGPGTRLTVL.

This clonotype was picked up a small number of times. The chain is built from TRBV5-4 and TRBJ2-3; D perhaps matches TRBD1 (6 bases). CDR1 is SGHNT and CDR2 is YYREEE in the germline V gene (reference sequence). Trimming cost V 3 bases and J 2 bases, with 16 bases left between them. The CDR3 covers 16 residues. CDR3 sequence: CASSSRDNRFTDTQYF. DNA of the CDR3: TGTGCCAGCAGCTCCCGGGACAATCGATTCACAGATACGCAGTATTTT. Full variable domain (remainder filled in from reference TRBV5-4 and TRBJ2-3): ETGVTQSPTHLIKTRGQQVTLRCSSQSGHNTVSWYQQALGQGPQFIFQYYREEENGRGNFPPRFSGLQFPNYSSELNVNALELDDSALYLCASSSRDNRFTDTQYFGPGTRLTVL.

The V gene is TRBV20-1, the J gene TRBJ2-3, with 13 bases aligning to TRBD2. V trimming: 4 bases; J trimming: 2 bases; junction bases outside the gene matches: 9. The CDR3 loop spans 17 amino acids. The germline CDR1 and CDR2 sequences are DFQATT and SNEGSKA (reference sequence). The DNA of the CDR3 is TGCAGTGCTACAACTAGCGGGAGGGGGGGGGCCACAGATACGCAGTATTTT. Its translation: CSATTSGRGGATDTQYF.

The gene calls are TRBV7-4 and TRBJ2-3; D call uncertain. Trimming removed 1 base at V and 3 bases at J, with 14 bases between. Germline V gives CDR1 SGHVT, CDR2 SQSDAQ. The CDR3 is 16 residues long. As DNA, the CDR3 is TGTGCCAGCAGCTTAGGGCGTCTCGTCGAAACAGATACGCAGTATTTT. Translation: CASSLGRLVETDTQYF. Complete variable domain (other parts from reference TRBV7-4 and TRBJ2-3): GAGVSQSPRYKVAKRGRDVALRCDSISGHVTLYWYRQTLGQGSEVLTYSQSDAQRDKSGRPSGRFSAERPERSVSTLKIQRTEQGDSAVYLCASSLGRLVETDTQYFGPGTRLTVL.

This clonotype was seen more than once but under ten times. The chain joins TRBV6-2 or TRBV6-3 to TRBJ1-2; 9 positions agree with TRBD1. The CDR3 contains 12 residues. In germline, CDR1 is MNHEY, CDR2 SVGEGT. The ends lost 5 bases at V and 8 bases at J; junction bases unmatched: 3. CDR3 sequence reads: CASSRTGAGYTF. In DNA form, the CDR3 reads TGTGCCAGCAGTAGGACAGGGGCCGGCTACACCTTC.

The rearrangement uses TRBV30 and TRBJ2-7; the match to TRBD1 covers 10 bases. The length of the CDR3 is 14 residues. The V gene's germline CDR1 is GTSNPN and CDR2 SVGIG (reference sequence). The junction had 6 bases not matched to a gene; V was cut back by 2 bases and J by 5 bases. CDR3 nucleotide sequence: TGTGCCTGGAGTCTGACAGGGGGCAAAAACGAGCAGTACTTC. Translation gives CAWSLTGGKNEQYF.

This chain uses TRBV4-3 with TRBJ2-3, with 12 bases fitting TRBD1. V gave up 2 bases and J gave up 4 bases; unmatched junction bases: 4. CDR1 is LGHNA and CDR2 is YSLEER in the germline V gene. The CDR3 consists of 16 residues. The DNA of the CDR3 is TGCGCCAGCAGCCAATCCCGGGACAGGGGGCCAGATACGCAGTATTTT. Amino acid sequence: CASSQSRDRGPDTQYF.

This clonotype was counted many times. The chain uses TRBV7-2 and TRBJ2-7; D may match TRBD1 or TRBD2 (5 bases each). V dropped 1 base and J dropped 5 bases, with 15 bases sitting between them. The germline V gene has CDR1 SGHTA and CDR2 FQGNSA. The CDR3 is made up of 15 amino acids. The CDR3 sequence is CASSLGAGAGNEQYF. CDR3 in DNA: TGTGCCAGCAGCTTAGGGGCCGGGGCAGGCAACGAGCAGTACTTC.

This clonotype has more than one count but fewer than ten. The chain recombines TRBV7-2 with TRBJ2-5; the D is unclear. Per germline, CDR1 SGHTA and CDR2 FQGNSA. This CDR3 contains 14 residues. V was shortened by 5 bases and J by 1 base, with 11 bases between the two germline ends. The CDR3 region is CASSQSLAQETQYF. The DNA for the CDR3 is TGTGCCAGCAGCCAATCTCTGGCCCAAGAGACCCAGTACTTC.

J is TRBJ1-1 and V is TRBV3-1, with no clear D. The ends were cut back, 6 bases at V and 6 bases at J, with 11 bases in the middle. The CDR3 covers 12 residues. CDR1 and CDR2 (germline): LGHDT, YNNKEL (reference sequence). The CDR3 DNA reads as TGTGCCAGCAGTCCCGGGGAGGCTGAAGCTTTCTTT. Translating gives CASSPGEAEAFF.

This clonotype was recorded a few times. J is TRBJ2-1 and V is TRBV6-2 or TRBV6-3; TRBD2 is a possible D gene (5 bases). This CDR3 is 15 amino acids long. The V end lost 5 bases, the J end lost 1 base, and 12 bases lay between the germline ends. Germline CDR1 reads MNHEY; CDR2 reads SVGEGT. CDR3 in DNA: TGTGCCAGCAGTCGCGACTACATGTCCTACAATGAGCAGTTCTTC. This sequence encodes CASSRDYMSYNEQFF.

This clonotype was picked up a small number of times. This chain joins TRBV11-3 and TRBJ1-1, with unresolved D. The CDR3 length is 13 residues. Trimming shortened V by 5 bases and J by 0 bases, and 7 bases separated the two germline ends. Germline lookup yields CDR1 SGHNT and CDR2 YENEEA. Written as DNA, the CDR3 is TGTGCCAGCAGCCAAACAATGAACACTGAAGCTTTCTTT. Encoded protein: CASSQTMNTEAFF.

V is TRBV6-1 and J is TRBJ2-5; D unclear. Germline V CDR1 and CDR2: MNHNS, SASEGT. V lost 6 bases, J lost 1 base, and 21 bases lay in between. The CDR3 runs to 17 residues. CDR3 in DNA: TGTGCCAGCAGGGAGAGGTACAAGGTATGGGGCCAAGAGACCCAGTACTTC. Protein: CASRERYKVWGQETQYF.